Below are 16 T cell receptor beta chains sequenced from a single sample in a study of blood T cell repertoires in COVID-19. The table came from immunoSEQ multiplex PCR; TCRdb's copy has only in-frame clones and leaves some out. Seen here are some 140,000 clones, about four fifths observed once, and the top ten hold 4.5% to 6%. Sequenced sample: PBMCs or T cells enriched from blood (not recorded which). The receptors derive from a man aged 40-50 years with acute COVID-19.

The gene calls are TRBV2 and TRBJ1-1, with a tentative D call TRBD1 (5 bases). The CDR3 is 11 residues long. Between the trimmed V and J ends, which lost 9 bases and 1 base, there was a span of 6 bases. Germline CDR1 SNHLY, CDR2 FYNNEI. Here the CDR3 reads CASGQNTEAFF. In DNA form, the CDR3 reads TGTGCCAGTGGACAGAACACTGAAGCTTTCTTT.

This clone occurred once. CDR3 in amino acids: CATSRDKSSYEQYF. Written as DNA, the CDR3 is TGTGCCACCAGCAGAGATAAGAGCTCCTACGAGCAGTACTTC. V is TRBV15 and J is TRBJ2-7; D remains ambiguous. V was shortened by 0 bases and J by 0 bases, with 6 bases between the two germline ends. The CDR3 length is 14 residues. From germline, CDR1 is LNHNV and CDR2 YYDKDF (reference sequence).

The chain is built from TRBV2 and TRBJ1-5, with D unresolved. V dropped 8 bases and J dropped 3 bases, with 14 bases sitting between them. Germline V gives CDR1 SNHLY, CDR2 FYNNEI. This CDR3 comprises 14 residues. In nucleotides, the CDR3 is TGTGCCAGCGCGGCCGTGAACGACAATCAGCCCCAGCATTTT. Translation gives CASAAVNDNQPQHF.

The chain carries TRBV15 and TRBJ2-3, with 9 positions matching TRBD2. Germline assignment: CDR1 LNHNV and CDR2 YYDKDF (reference sequence). After removal of 1 base from V and 3 bases from J, the junction contained 5 bases not matched to a gene. The CDR3 length is 16 residues. CDR3 sequence: CATSRGGGAGTDTQYF. CDR3 DNA sequence: TGTGCCACCAGCAGAGGCGGGGGGGCCGGGACAGATACGCAGTATTTT. The full variable domain, in which reference TRBV15 and TRBJ2-3 provide the parts outside the CDR3, is DAMVIQNPRYQVTQFGKPVTLSCSQTLNHNVMYWYQQKSSQAPKLLFHYYDKDFNNEADTPDNFQSRRPNTSFCFLDIRSPGLGDTAMYLCATSRGGGAGTDTQYFGPGTRLTVL.

The chain has TRBV5-5 and TRBJ1-5; D is unresolved. CDR1 and CDR2 (germline): SGHKS, YYEKEE (reference sequence). V was shortened by 0 bases and J by 0 bases, with 7 bases between the two germline ends. The CDR3 is 15 amino acids. The CDR3 DNA reads TGTGCCAGCAGCTTGGGTCTCTATAGCAATCAGCCCCAGCATTTT. Translated: CASSLGLYSNQPQHF.

This clone was detected once. The CDR3, as DNA: TGTGCCAGTTCTGACCAGGGCGAAAAACTGTTTTTT. Translation: CASSDQGEKLFF. The V gene is TRBV2, the J gene TRBJ1-4; tentatively, D is TRBD1 (5 bases). Trimming shortened V by 9 bases and J by 8 bases, and 13 bases separated the two germline ends. The V gene's germline CDR1 is SNHLY and CDR2 FYNNEI. CDR3 length equals 12 residues.

The chain carries TRBV5-4 and TRBJ2-5; TRBD1 might be the D (5 bases). Trimming pared 2 bases from V and 1 base from J, leaving 6 bases between. The CDR3 has 13 amino acids. Germline V gene sequence: CDR1 SGHNT, CDR2 YYREEE (reference sequence). CDR3: CASSFQGQETQYF. CDR3 nucleotides: TGTGCCAGCAGCTTTCAGGGCCAAGAGACCCAGTACTTC.

This clone appeared a single time. The chain carries TRBV9 and TRBJ2-5; a possible D gene is TRBD1 (6 bases). Germline CDR1 and CDR2: SGDLS and YYNGEE. The V end was cut by 4 bases, the J end by 2 bases, with 12 bases between. CDR3 length equals 14 residues. The CDR3 DNA is TGTGCCAGCAGCCCACGGACAGAGCAAGAGACCCAGTACTTC. Encoded protein: CASSPRTEQETQYF.

V is TRBV28 and J is TRBJ2-1; 7 positions match TRBD2. Germline V gene lookup returns CDR1 MDHEN and CDR2 SYDVKM. The CDR3 totals 16 residues. The V and J ends lost 4 bases and 4 bases, in that order; junction bases with no gene match: 10. The CDR3 bases are TGTGCCAGCAGTTGGGAGGGGATAGACTTTTACAATGAGCAGTTCTTC. Protein sequence: CASSWEGIDFYNEQFF. The entire variable domain, with the rest obtained from reference TRBV28 and TRBJ2-1, is as follows: DVKVTQSSRYLVKRTGEKVFLECVQDMDHENMFWYRQDPGLGLRLIYFSYDVKMKEKGDIPEGYSVSREKKERFSLILESASTNQTSMYLCASSWEGIDFYNEQFFGPGTRLTVL.

The chain joins TRBV5-5 to TRBJ1-5, with D possibly matching TRBD1 (5 bases). V lost 4 bases, J lost 3 bases, and 14 bases lay in between. Germline V gene data show CDR1 as SGHKS and CDR2 as YYEKEE (reference sequence). The CDR3 totals 15 residues. CDR3 region: CASSPWGGDNQPQHF. CDR3 coding DNA: TGTGCCAGCAGCCCATGGGGGGGGGACAATCAGCCCCAGCATTTT.

The chain carries TRBV19 and TRBJ1-1, with TRBD1 matching 7 bases. Trimming removed 6 bases from V and 1 base from J; junction bases left unmatched: 5. Germline V gene sequence: CDR1 LNHDA, CDR2 SQIVND (reference sequence). The CDR3 has 14 residues. CDR3 sequence: CASRQGTENTEAFF. CDR3 DNA: TGTGCCAGTAGACAGGGGACCGAGAACACTGAAGCTTTCTTT.

This clone has only a few counts. This chain connects TRBV9 to TRBJ1-2; TRBD1 might be the D (5 bases). This CDR3 spans 15 amino acids. The germline V and J ends were trimmed by 0 bases and 6 bases, with 15 bases remaining between them. Germline V CDR1 and CDR2: SGDLS, YYNGEE. The CDR3 protein is CASSVGRSRTNGYTF. Here the CDR3 DNA reads TGTGCCAGCAGCGTAGGCCGTAGCCGGACAAATGGCTACACCTTC.

Only a few counts were recorded for this clone. The chain combines TRBV7-2 with TRBJ2-7; 10 positions agree with TRBD2. The germline gives CDR1 SGHTA, CDR2 FQGNSA. Germline trimming cut 0 bases from V and 6 bases from J; bases unmatched to any gene: 5. The CDR3 is 15 amino acids. Here the CDR3 reads CASSLAAGGRGEQYF. CDR3 DNA: TGTGCCAGCAGCTTAGCAGCGGGGGGGCGCGGCGAGCAGTACTTC.

This sequence joins TRBV11-2 and TRBJ2-5; 16 bases are shared with TRBD2. CDR1 is SGHAT, CDR2 FQNNGV, per germline. Unmatched junction bases numbered 7, after V lost 5 bases and J lost 7 bases. The CDR3 extends over 16 amino acids. The CDR3 nucleotides read TGTGCCAGCAGCCTGGGACTAGCGGGGGGGATCGGGACCCAGTACTTC. Protein sequence: CASSLGLAGGIGTQYF.

This chain joins TRBV28 and TRBJ2-5, with TRBD2 matching 8 bases. This CDR3 is built from 16 residues. Germline trimming cut 6 bases from V and 7 bases from J; bases unmatched to any gene: 16. Germline V lookup: CDR1 MDHEN, CDR2 SYDVKM. The CDR3 loop reads CASRPLRTSPSWTQYF. CDR3 bases: TGTGCCAGCAGGCCACTAAGGACTAGCCCCTCGTGGACCCAGTACTTC.

The chain carries TRBV7-9 and TRBJ2-7; D perhaps matches TRBD1 (5 bases). The CDR3 totals 15 residues. Germline V gives CDR1 SEHNR, CDR2 FQNEAQ (reference sequence). V lost 4 bases and J lost 5, with 18 bases in between. The CDR3 sequence: CASSSVPQGSDEQYF. CDR3 nucleotide sequence: TGTGCCAGCAGCTCCGTCCCCCAGGGCAGCGACGAGCAGTACTTC.